Below are 26 T cell receptor beta chains sequenced from a single sample in a study of persistence of HIV-infected CD4 T cells. Overlapping HIV-1 Gag 15-mer peptides at approximately 0.91 ug per peptide per mL were used. Memory cells lacking CD40L and CD69 with high CD45RO were sorted. Sequencing used immunoSEQ version 4 in survey mode. Assay used: immunoSEQ multiplex PCR; TCRdb lists only in-frame clones, some missing. The data contain 30,000 to 35,000 clones, roughly four fifths of them singletons. Antigens of these TCRs are unknown. This material consisted of CD4+ T cells sorted from PBMCs after approximately 19-hour stimulation, taken from a patient who received antiretroviral therapy. All receptors derive from an adult woman with HIV who was CMV-seropositive.

The chain links TRBV15 to TRBJ2-5, with no clear D. The J call is doubtful: the DNA matches TRBJ2-7 better. This CDR3 is built from 17 residues. The V gene's germline CDR1 is LNHNV and CDR2 YYDKDF (reference sequence). This CDR3 reads CATSRGQDISSPYEQYF. DNA for the CDR3: TGTGCCACCAGCAGAGGCCAAGACATCAGTAGTCCCTACGAGCAGTACTTC.

The rearrangement links TRBV28 to TRBJ2-4; a possible D gene is TRBD2 (5 bases). Germline CDR1 reads MDHEN; CDR2 reads SYDVKM. This CDR3 spans 13 amino acids. Trimming took off 1 base at V and 9 bases at J, with 10 bases between the two ends. The CDR3 DNA reads as TGTGCCAGCAGTTTATCTGGGGAGAGCATTCAGTACTTC. Translation gives CASSLSGESIQYF.

The genes are TRBV27 and TRBJ2-7; D possibly corresponds to TRBD1 (6 bases). Trimming cost V 4 bases and J 7 bases, with 23 bases left between them. The CDR3 has 16 residues. CDR1 is MNHEY and CDR2 is SMNVEV in the germline V gene (reference sequence). The CDR3 is CASSSTTGSLAREQYF. CDR3 DNA: TGTGCCAGCAGTTCAACCACAGGGTCTCTAGCACGGGAGCAGTACTTC.

In DNA, the CDR3 is TGTGCCAGCACATACAGGGGGAATGAAGCTTTCTTT. It is translated as CASTYRGNEAFF. The rearrangement uses TRBV12-3 or TRBV12-4 and TRBJ1-1; 8 nucleotides align to TRBD1. Germline trimming cut 7 bases from V and 7 bases from J; bases unmatched to any gene: 5. There are 12 residues in the CDR3.

The chain combines TRBV18 with TRBJ1-4, with TRBD1 matching 7 bases. The J segment lost 8 bases and the V segment lost 3 bases, leaving 6 bases of the junction unmatched. Germline CDR1 KGHSH, CDR2 LQKENI. The CDR3 has 14 amino acids. The CDR3 region is CASSPTGLREKLFF. Written as DNA, the CDR3 is TGTGCCAGCTCACCGACAGGGCTTAGGGAAAAACTGTTTTTT.

The rearrangement joins TRBV29-1 to TRBJ1-2; 8 positions match TRBD1. The CDR3 is 14 amino acids. Germline lookup yields CDR1 SQVTM and CDR2 ANQGSEA. The CDR3 bases are TGCAGTGCCCCGGGTCCAGGGGGCTCTGGTGGCTACACCTTC. Its translation is CSAPGPGGSGGYTF.

The CDR3: CASRPRSNSGNTIYF. CDR3 DNA sequence: TGTGCCAGCCGTCCGCGGAGCAACTCTGGAAACACCATATATTTT. This sequence joins TRBV27 and TRBJ1-3, with D uncertain. V dropped 8 bases and J dropped 0 bases, with 14 bases sitting between them. The CDR3 has 15 amino acids. Per the germline V gene, CDR1 is MNHEY and CDR2 is SMNVEV (reference sequence).

V and J are TRBV7-8 and TRBJ2-1; D gene unclear. V dropped 4 bases and J dropped 7 bases, with 11 bases sitting between them. Germline loops: CDR1 SGHVS, CDR2 FQNEAQ. This CDR3 is 13 amino acids long. The chain's CDR3 is CASSSLSDNEQFF. CDR3 sequence (DNA): TGTGCCAGCAGCTCCCTGAGCGATAATGAGCAGTTCTTC.

V is TRBV2 and J is TRBJ2-1, with TRBD2 identical over 8 bases. The ends lost 8 bases at V and 6 bases at J; junction bases unmatched: 9. The CDR3 sequence is 14 residues long. The germline V gene encodes CDR1 SNHLY and CDR2 FYNNEI. The CDR3 DNA reads TGTGCCAGCCTCACGGGGGGGGGAGGCAATGAGCAGTTCTTC. Residues: CASLTGGGGNEQFF.

This chain links TRBV29-1 with TRBJ1-3, with D unclear. CDR3 length: 13 residues. Trimming left V 6 bases short and J 0 bases short, with 9 bases between. Germline loops: CDR1 SQVTM, CDR2 ANQGSEA. DNA of the CDR3: TGCAGCGTAGCACAGAGCTCTGGAAACACCATATATTTT. It codes for CSVAQSSGNTIYF.

This clone was recorded a few times. The CDR3: CASRGNRENSPLHF. The CDR3 nucleotides are TGTGCCAGCAGAGGGAACAGGGAAAATTCACCCCTCCACTTT. The V gene is TRBV2, the J gene TRBJ1-6, with D tentatively TRBD1 (6 bases). In germline, CDR1 is SNHLY, CDR2 FYNNEI. The germline V and J ends were trimmed by 6 bases and 7 bases, with 13 bases remaining between them. The CDR3 is made up of 14 amino acids. Supplemented by reference TRBV2 and TRBJ1-6, the full variable domain reads EPEVTQTPSHQVTQMGQEVILRCVPISNHLYFYWYRQILGQKVEFLVSFYNNEISEKSEIFDDQFSVERPDGSNFTLKIRSTKLEDSAMYFCASRGNRENSPLHFGNGTRLTVT.

The chain combines TRBV14 with TRBJ2-3; tentative D call: TRBD1 (5 bases). V lost 1 base and J lost 4, with 9 bases in between. This CDR3 spans 14 amino acids. Germline V lookup: CDR1 SGHDN, CDR2 FVKESK. CDR3: CASSQGREPDTQYF. For the CDR3, the DNA is TGTGCCAGCAGCCAAGGCAGGGAACCAGATACGCAGTATTTT. Supplemented by reference TRBV14 and TRBJ2-3, the full variable domain reads EAGVTQFPSHSVIEKGQTVTLRCDPISGHDNLYWYRRVMGKEIKFLLHFVKESKQDESGMPNNRFLAERTGGTYSTLKVQPAELEDSGVYFCASSQGREPDTQYFGPGTRLTVL.

This chain connects TRBV7-9 to TRBJ1-3; 7 bases line up with TRBD1. Germline values: CDR1 SEHNR, CDR2 FQNEAQ (reference sequence). The CDR3 covers 17 residues. The V and J ends lost 1 base and 0 bases, in that order; junction bases with no gene match: 6. The CDR3 DNA is TGTGCCAGCAGCTTAGTTGGGACAGTCTTCTCTGGAAACACCATATATTTT. Its translation: CASSLVGTVFSGNTIYF. The complete variable domain, with remaining parts taken from reference TRBV7-9 and TRBJ1-3, reads DTGVSQNPRHKITKRGQNVTFRCDPISEHNRLYWYRQTLGQGPEFLTYFQNEAQLEKSRLLSDRFSAERPKGSFSTLEIQRTEQGDSAMYLCASSLVGTVFSGNTIYFGEGSWLTVV.

CDR3 in amino acids: CASSSLLGTREAFF. The CDR3 nucleotides are TGTGCCAGCAGCTCCCTCCTTGGGACCCGAGAAGCTTTCTTT. This sequence joins TRBV7-9 and TRBJ1-1; TRBD1 might be the D (5 bases). V lost 4 bases to trimming and J lost 8 bases, with 17 bases between them. This CDR3 is built from 14 residues. The germline CDR1 and CDR2 sequences are SEHNR and FQNEAQ (reference sequence).

The rearrangement joins TRBV5-4 to TRBJ1-1; D gene unclear. Trimming shortened V by 4 bases and J by 1 base, and 8 bases separated the two germline ends. Germline V lookup: CDR1 SGHNT, CDR2 YYREEE (reference sequence). This CDR3 has 13 amino acids. CDR3 sequence: CASSEPSNTEAFF. In DNA form, the CDR3 reads TGTGCCAGCAGCGAGCCATCGAACACTGAAGCTTTCTTT.

The genes are TRBV24-1 and TRBJ1-2, with 8 bases lining up with TRBD1. Germline lookup yields CDR1 KGHDR and CDR2 SFDVKD. The CDR3 runs to 15 residues. Losses at the gene ends were 3 bases for V and 4 bases for J; bases not matched to a gene: 6. The CDR3 DNA follows: TGTGCCACCAGTGATAATACAGGGGGGAGCTATGGCTACACCTTC. Protein product: CATSDNTGGSYGYTF.

The chain employs TRBV24-1 and TRBJ2-5; D is undetermined. The CDR3 covers 14 residues. The germline gives CDR1 KGHDR, CDR2 SFDVKD. The V gene lost 5 bases and the J gene lost 5 bases, with 14 bases spanning the gap. This chain's CDR3 is CATSARSPKETQYF. For the CDR3, the DNA is TGTGCCACCAGTGCCCGATCCCCAAAGGAGACCCAGTACTTC.

V is TRBV7-2 and J is TRBJ1-1, with TRBD1 matching 8 bases. The V gene's germline CDR1 is SGHTA and CDR2 FQGNSA. There are 15 residues in the CDR3. V lost 7 bases and J lost 5; bases outside the gene matches: 12. The CDR3 DNA sequence: TGTGCCAGCAAGGCTTCAGGGGGCGCTGGGACTGAAGCTTTCTTT. Its translation: CASKASGGAGTEAFF.

The chain carries TRBV6-5 and TRBJ2-1, with D possibly matching TRBD1 (5 bases). The CDR3 loop spans 14 amino acids. Per the germline V gene, CDR1 is MNHEY and CDR2 is SVGAGI. With 6 bases removed from V and 0 bases from J, the gap between germline ends came to 9 bases. The CDR3 loop reads CASRATVSYNEQFF. The CDR3 region has the DNA TGTGCCAGCAGAGCGACAGTCTCCTACAATGAGCAGTTCTTC.

The chain is built from TRBV29-1 and TRBJ2-3; D tentatively fits TRBD1 or TRBD2 (6 bases each). V gave up 7 bases and J gave up 6 bases, with 20 bases separating them. The germline gives CDR1 SQVTM, CDR2 ANQGSEA. This CDR3 is built from 14 residues. The CDR3 nucleotides are TGCAGCGGTCGGGACCCCCAGGGGAGGGATACGCAGTATTTT. Translating it yields CSGRDPQGRDTQYF.

The chain carries TRBV30 and TRBJ2-7, with TRBD2 as a possible D gene (6 bases). V lost 4 bases to trimming and J lost 7 bases, with 14 bases between them. The germline V gene encodes CDR1 GTSNPN and CDR2 SVGIG (reference sequence). The CDR3 extends over 12 amino acids. The CDR3 loop is CAWIGRAGEQYF. In nucleotides, the CDR3 is TGTGCCTGGATAGGCAGGGCGGGGGAGCAGTACTTC.

The chain joins TRBV7-9 to TRBJ1-1; 7 bases are a match to TRBD1. This CDR3 spans 14 amino acids. V shed 5 bases and J 8 bases; nucleotides not matched to a gene: 11. Germline values: CDR1 SEHNR, CDR2 FQNEAQ (reference sequence). The CDR3 DNA is TGTGCCAGCAGCCTAGATGGCAGGGGGACCGAAGCTTTCTTT. Encoded protein: CASSLDGRGTEAFF.

The chain employs TRBV5-1 and TRBJ2-7, with a weak D call TRBD1 (6 bases). Deletions cut 4 bases from V and 2 bases from J, with 13 bases between. CDR3 length: 14 residues. The germline CDR1 and CDR2 sequences are SGHRS and YFSETQ. In nucleotides, the CDR3 is TGCGCCAGCAGCCTCGACAGGCGGACCTACGAGCAGTACTTC. It codes for CASSLDRRTYEQYF.

J is TRBJ1-2 and V is TRBV7-2; D is possibly TRBD1 (5 bases). V dropped 4 bases and J dropped 2 bases, with 17 bases sitting between them. This CDR3 contains 16 residues. The germline gives CDR1 SGHTA, CDR2 FQGNSA. The CDR3 sequence is CASSSPRALGNYGYTF. CDR3 in DNA: TGTGCCAGCAGCTCGCCCAGGGCCCTGGGGAACTATGGCTACACCTTC.

The chain employs TRBV3-1 (or the pseudogene TRBV3-2) and TRBJ2-2; 9 positions agree with TRBD1. The CDR3 consists of 17 residues. Trimming at V came to 8 bases and at J to 3 bases, leaving 13 bases not matched to a gene. CDR1 LGHDT and CDR2 YNNKEL come from the germline V gene (reference sequence). The CDR3 DNA is TGTGCCAGCTCCGTCAGGGGACAGGGACTATACACCGGGGAGCTGTTTTTT. This translates into CASSVRGQGLYTGELFF.

The chain uses TRBV2 and TRBJ2-1, with 7 bases fitting TRBD2. Germline V gene lookup returns CDR1 SNHLY and CDR2 FYNNEI. This CDR3 has 16 amino acids. V was clipped by 5 bases and J by 2 bases; unmatched bases: 9. CDR3 DNA: TGTGCCAGCAGTCCTACCAGAGGACTAGCCTACAATGAGCAGTTCTTC. Protein sequence: CASSPTRGLAYNEQFF.